The 17 T cell receptor beta chains given below trace back to one sample, sequenced in a study of CD8 T cells in ankylosing spondylitis. TCRdb reprocessed the 5' RACE reads via MiXCR and lists one record per CDR3 protein. The table has 90,000 to 100,000 distinct CDR3 sequences, roughly 8.3% seen once; the top ten hold 9.9%. Input material: blood, either unsorted or a sorted T cell fraction (not recorded which). These receptor sequences come from a male donor with ankylosing spondylitis or in good health (not recorded which).

This clonotype was seen ten or more times. The rearrangement links TRBV4-3 to TRBJ1-3; D not resolved. V was clipped by 0 bases and J by 1 base, with 7 bases between them. The CDR3 has 15 amino acids. Per germline, CDR1 LGHNA and CDR2 YSLEER. DNA for the CDR3: TGCGCCAGCAGCCAAGAAGGAGGGTCTGGAAACACCATATATTTT. It encodes CASSQEGGSGNTIYF.

This clonotype was detected many times. The chain joins TRBV20-1 to TRBJ2-3, with D tentatively TRBD1 (5 bases). The germline gives CDR1 DFQATT, CDR2 SNEGSKA (reference sequence). The CDR3 extends over 14 amino acids. V was clipped by 3 bases and J by 1 base, with 11 bases between them. In nucleotides, the CDR3 is TGCAGTGCTAGTAGGGGTGGGGGCACAGATACGCAGTATTTT. This codes for CSASRGGGTDTQYF.

This clonotype was seen a few times. The V call is TRBV4-2, the J call TRBJ2-7; D might be TRBD1 (6 bases). Germline lookup yields CDR1 LGHNA and CDR2 YNFKEQ. V was cut by 2 bases and J by 4 bases, with 9 bases left in between. This CDR3 spans 13 amino acids. CDR3 in amino acids: CASSQHRDYEQYF. The DNA for the CDR3 is TGTGCCAGCAGCCAACACAGGGATTACGAGCAGTACTTC.

V gene TRBV6-5 combines with J gene TRBJ2-5; 8 nucleotides align to TRBD1. The germline V gene has CDR1 MNHEY and CDR2 SVGAGI. The CDR3 is 15 residues long. After removal of 2 bases from V and 7 bases from J, the junction contained 9 bases not matched to a gene. This CDR3 is CASSYGGRGLGTQYF. The CDR3 nucleotides read TGTGCCAGCAGTTACGGGGGCAGGGGGCTCGGGACCCAGTACTTC.

The table lists this clonotype with many counts. This sequence joins TRBV7-9 and TRBJ1-2; a possible D gene is TRBD1 (5 bases). CDR1 SEHNR and CDR2 FQNEAQ come from the germline V gene (reference sequence). V lost 4 bases and J lost 7, with 10 bases in between. This CDR3 spans 12 amino acids. The CDR3 protein is CASSSLGVGYTF. The CDR3 nucleotides are TGTGCCAGCAGCTCCCTGGGGGTTGGCTACACCTTC.

This clonotype was counted ten times or more. The chain couples TRBV5-1 to TRBJ1-5; D might be TRBD1 (6 bases). This CDR3 has 14 residues. V lost 4 bases, J lost 5 bases, and 13 bases lay in between. Germline CDR1 SGHRS, CDR2 YFSETQ. The CDR3 protein is CASSAQGGDQPQHF. In DNA, the CDR3 is TGCGCCAGCAGCGCACAGGGTGGGGATCAGCCCCAGCATTTT.

This clonotype has at least ten counts. CDR3 nucleotides: TGCAGTGCTAGGCAGGGTAACAATCAGCCCCAGCATTTT. Its translation is CSARQGNNQPQHF. The chain has TRBV20-1 and TRBJ1-5, with D possibly matching TRBD1 (5 bases). This CDR3 is built from 13 residues. V was pared by 3 bases and J by 3 bases, with 9 bases between. Germline CDR1 and CDR2: DFQATT and SNEGSKA (reference sequence).

This sequence joins TRBV4-3 and TRBJ2-3; 11 bases line up with TRBD1. Germline V gene lookup returns CDR1 LGHNA and CDR2 YSLEER. The ends lost 3 bases at V and 4 bases at J; junction bases unmatched: 9. The CDR3 runs 17 residues. CDR3 protein: CASSQAWGQGGPDTQYF. The CDR3 bases are TGCGCCAGCAGCCAGGCTTGGGGACAGGGGGGCCCAGATACGCAGTATTTT.

At least ten counts were recorded for this clonotype. The J gene is TRBJ1-2, the V gene TRBV7-9; D might be TRBD1 (6 bases). V was pared by 3 bases and J by 2 bases, with 13 bases between. Looked up from germline, CDR1 is SEHNR and CDR2 is FQNEAQ (reference sequence). The CDR3 runs 15 residues. The CDR3 reads CASSFGLGANYGYTF. The CDR3 nucleotides read TGTGCCAGCAGCTTTGGATTGGGGGCCAACTATGGCTACACCTTC.

The chain joins TRBV3-1 to TRBJ2-3, with D perhaps TRBD1 or TRBD2 (5 bases each). Deletions cut 1 base from V and 6 bases from J, with 14 bases between. CDR1 is LGHDT and CDR2 is YNNKEL in the germline V gene (reference sequence). CDR3 length equals 15 residues. The CDR3 is CASSQAKGSWDTQYF. CDR3 nucleotides: TGTGCCAGCAGCCAAGCAAAGGGGAGCTGGGATACGCAGTATTTT.

This clonotype appeared many times. The chain uses TRBV20-1 and TRBJ2-4; the D gene is possibly TRBD2 (6 bases). Germline V gene lookup returns CDR1 DFQATT and CDR2 SNEGSKA (reference sequence). The V gene lost 0 bases and the J gene lost 7 bases, with 19 bases spanning the gap. The CDR3 loop spans 16 amino acids. CDR3 region: CSARDLSSISGNIQYF. The CDR3 DNA sequence: TGCAGTGCTAGAGATCTATCGTCGATTAGCGGTAACATTCAGTACTTC.

J is TRBJ1-2 and V is TRBV6-2 or TRBV6-3, with D perhaps TRBD1 (6 bases). Germline V lookup: CDR1 MNHEY, CDR2 SVGEGT. The CDR3 extends over 12 amino acids. Trimming took 8 bases from V and 14 from J, leaving 21 bases between them. CDR3 protein: CASSPAPTGLTF. CDR3 DNA sequence: TGTGCCAGCTCTCCCGCTCCGACAGGTTTGACCTTC.

The table lists this clonotype with many counts. V is TRBV21-1 and J is TRBJ2-7; the D segment call TRBD1 is taken from the table without a DNA check. TRBV21-1 is recorded as a pseudogene. The CDR3 sequence is 12 residues long. The chain's CDR3 is CASSSVVGQGDF. Written as DNA, the CDR3 is TGTGCCAGCAGCAGTGTTGTGGGACAGGGGGATTTC.

This clonotype showed up many times. In nucleotides, the CDR3 is TGTGCCAGCAGTTACGTAACGGGAGACTCCCAAGAGACCCAGTACTTC. It yields the protein CASSYVTGDSQETQYF. This rearrangement joins TRBV6-2 or TRBV6-3 to TRBJ2-5, with D possibly matching TRBD2 (6 bases). This CDR3 is built from 16 residues. V was trimmed by 2 bases and J by 1 base, leaving 14 bases between them. Germline loops: CDR1 MNHEY, CDR2 SVGEGT.

The chain couples TRBV29-1 to TRBJ2-7; tentatively, D is TRBD1 (6 bases). The germline CDR1 and CDR2 sequences are SQVTM and ANQGSEA. The CDR3 extends over 15 amino acids. The ends were cut back, 3 bases at V and 0 bases at J, with 15 bases in the middle. The CDR3, as DNA: TGCAGCGTTGACAGGGGCCTAGGTAGCTCCTACGAGCAGTACTTC. Translation gives CSVDRGLGSSYEQYF.

The table lists this clonotype with a few counts. The CDR3 here is CASSPRRGHYGYTF. In nucleotides, the CDR3 is TGTGCCAGCAGCCCGCGTCGGGGTCACTATGGCTACACCTTC. The J gene is TRBJ1-2, the V gene TRBV3-1; unclear D gene. Germline V gene data show CDR1 as LGHDT and CDR2 as YNNKEL (reference sequence). V was shortened by 4 bases and J by 3 bases, with 12 bases between the two germline ends. The CDR3 consists of 14 residues.

This chain connects TRBV18 to TRBJ2-7; D perhaps matches TRBD2 (6 bases). V dropped 3 bases and J dropped 0 bases, with 15 bases sitting between them. There are 16 residues in the CDR3. From germline, CDR1 is KGHSH and CDR2 LQKENI. The CDR3 sequence is CASSPNPGGSSYEQYF. CDR3 DNA: TGTGCCAGCTCACCGAACCCCGGGGGTAGCTCCTACGAGCAGTACTTC.